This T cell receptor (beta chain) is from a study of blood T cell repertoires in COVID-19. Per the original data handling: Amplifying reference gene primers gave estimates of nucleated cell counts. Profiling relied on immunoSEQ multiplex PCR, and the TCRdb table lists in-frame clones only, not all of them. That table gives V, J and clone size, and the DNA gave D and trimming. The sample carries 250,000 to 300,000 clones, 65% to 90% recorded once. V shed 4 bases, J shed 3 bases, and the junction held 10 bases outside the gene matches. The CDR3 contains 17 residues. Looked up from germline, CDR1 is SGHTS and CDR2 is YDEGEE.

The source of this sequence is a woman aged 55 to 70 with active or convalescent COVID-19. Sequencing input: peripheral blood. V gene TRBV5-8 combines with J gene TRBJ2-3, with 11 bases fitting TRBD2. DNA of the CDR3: TGTGCCAGCAGCCCTTACCCGGGACTAGCGGTGACAGATACGCAGTATTTT. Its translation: CASSPYPGLAVTDTQYF.